One sample yielded the 28 T cell receptor beta chains listed below, sequenced in a study of T cell responses to AZD1222 COVID-19 vaccine. Measured with immunoSEQ multiplex PCR; TCRdb has only the in-frame clones, and not every one. The table has 150,000 to 200,000 clones, 80% to 90% seen once. The specimen comprised peripheral blood, sampled on day 0 of AZD1222 vaccination. The receptors were sampled from an adult in good health.

The chain carries TRBV15 and TRBJ1-5; D might be TRBD1 (5 bases). The CDR3 totals 17 residues. Germline-derived CDR1 and CDR2 are LNHNV and YYDKDF (reference sequence). V lost 0 bases to trimming and J lost 4 bases, with 16 bases between them. The CDR3 nucleotides are TGTGCCACCAGCAGAGATCCGGGGGGATCAGGGAATCAGCCCCAGCATTTT. It encodes CATSRDPGGSGNQPQHF. The entire variable domain, with the rest obtained from reference TRBV15 and TRBJ1-5, is as follows: DAMVIQNPRYQVTQFGKPVTLSCSQTLNHNVMYWYQQKSSQAPKLLFHYYDKDFNNEADTPDNFQSRRPNTSFCFLDIRSPGLGDTAMYLCATSRDPGGSGNQPQHFGDGTRLSIL.

The V and J genes are TRBV28 and TRBJ1-2; no definite D call. V gave up 1 base and J gave up 0 bases, with 12 bases separating them. This CDR3 is built from 16 residues. CDR1 and CDR2 from the germline V gene are MDHEN and SYDVKM. The CDR3 DNA follows: TGTGCCAGCAGTTTATTTTCTTCGGCAGCTAACTATGGCTACACCTTC. As protein: CASSLFSSAANYGYTF.

The J gene is TRBJ1-2, the V gene TRBV3-1 (or the pseudogene TRBV3-2); no clear D. The CDR3 loop spans 13 amino acids. In germline, CDR1 is LGHDT, CDR2 YNNKEL (reference sequence). V gave up 1 base and J gave up 5 bases, with 8 bases separating them. The CDR3 DNA is TGTGCCAGCAGCCAAGCGGAAAGGTATGGCTACACCTTC. It specifies CASSQAERYGYTF.

This chain joins TRBV4-2 and TRBJ1-2; maybe TRBD1 (5 bases). This CDR3 is built from 15 residues. V dropped 1 base and J dropped 3 bases, with 12 bases sitting between them. The germline CDR1 and CDR2 sequences are LGHNA and YNFKEQ. The CDR3 spells CASSQVGGADYGYTF. The CDR3 region has the DNA TGTGCCAGCAGCCAAGTGGGAGGGGCGGACTATGGCTACACCTTC.

This clone was counted once. This chain links TRBV10-3 with TRBJ2-3, with 7 bases lining up with TRBD1. The V and J ends lost 7 bases and 3 bases, in that order; junction bases with no gene match: 10. Germline V gives CDR1 ENHRY, CDR2 SYGVKD. The CDR3 is made up of 15 amino acids. The CDR3 DNA follows: TGTGCCATCAATGACAGGGTCTCGGGGACAGATACGCAGTATTTT. Its translation is CAINDRVSGTDTQYF.

The J gene is TRBJ1-5, the V gene TRBV19; D is unclear. The V and J ends lost 3 bases and 2 bases respectively, with 11 bases between them. Germline-derived CDR1 and CDR2 are LNHDA and SQIVND (reference sequence). This CDR3 region has 15 residues. CDR3: CASSIGPEGNQPQHF. For the CDR3, the DNA is TGTGCCAGTAGTATTGGGCCCGAGGGCAATCAGCCCCAGCATTTT.

The DNA for the CDR3 is TGCGCCAGCAGCTTGGACCGACACTACGAGCAGTACGTC. It is translated as CASSLDRHYEQYV. This chain links TRBV5-1 with TRBJ2-7; D ambiguous. Trimming took 0 bases from V and 3 from J, leaving 7 bases between them. The V gene's germline CDR1 is SGHRS and CDR2 YFSETQ. The CDR3 consists of 13 residues.

The chain joins TRBV30 to TRBJ1-1, with D possibly being TRBD1 (5 bases). CDR1 and CDR2 (germline): GTSNPN, SVGIG (reference sequence). V shed 0 bases and J shed 10 bases, with 9 bases lying between them. This CDR3 has 11 amino acids. CDR3 DNA: TGTGCCTGGAGTGTACTAAGGGGAGCTTTCTTT. Protein: CAWSVLRGAFF.

The rearrangement uses TRBV28 and TRBJ2-5; 9 bases are shared with TRBD1. The CDR3 runs to 13 residues. Per the germline V gene, CDR1 is MDHEN and CDR2 is SYDVKM. V dropped 5 bases and J dropped 4; count of bases not matched to a gene: 2. The CDR3 coding sequence is TGTGCCAGCAGTAACAGGGGGCCAGAGACCCAGTACTTC. This codes for CASSNRGPETQYF.

J is TRBJ1-2 and V is TRBV5-1, with TRBD1 as a possible D gene (5 bases). The CDR3 totals 15 residues. Germline CDR1 SGHRS, CDR2 YFSETQ. V was cut by 3 bases and J by 4 bases, with 16 bases left in between. CDR3: CASSSEVGDRYGYTF. CDR3 bases: TGCGCCAGCAGCTCGGAGGTGGGGGACCGCTATGGCTACACCTTC.

This chain connects TRBV13 to TRBJ2-2, with unresolved D. The CDR3 length is 14 residues. The V and J ends lost 3 bases and 0 bases respectively, with 5 bases between them. In germline, CDR1 is PRHDT, CDR2 FYEKMQ (reference sequence). CDR3 bases: TGTGCCAGCAGCTTTGGAACGAACACCGGGGAGCTGTTTTTT. Translating gives CASSFGTNTGELFF.

The chain has TRBV5-4 and TRBJ2-7, with 9 bases identical to TRBD1. J gave up 3 bases and V 2 bases, and 3 bases lay outside the gene matches. The CDR3 spans 14 residues. Germline V gene data show CDR1 as SGHNT and CDR2 as YYREEE (reference sequence). CDR3 sequence (DNA): TGTGCCAGCAGCTTCGGGACAGGGTTCTACGAGCAGTACTTC. Amino acid sequence: CASSFGTGFYEQYF.

The J gene is TRBJ1-2, the V gene TRBV3-1 (or the pseudogene TRBV3-2), with D possibly TRBD1 on 6 matching bases. V was pared by 3 bases and J by 10 bases, with 12 bases between. Germline CDR1 reads LGHDT; CDR2 reads YNNKEL (reference sequence). This CDR3 comprises 12 residues. The CDR3 spells CASSQIDRTYTF. As DNA, the CDR3 is TGTGCCAGCAGCCAGATAGACAGGACCTACACCTTC.

The gene calls are TRBV25-1 and TRBJ1-1; TRBD1 is a possible D gene (6 bases). Germline V CDR1 and CDR2: MGHDK, SYGVNS. The ends were cut back, 6 bases at V and 0 bases at J, with 14 bases in the middle. The CDR3 has 15 residues. CDR3 region: CASRSRGTVNTEAFF. CDR3 DNA: TGTGCCAGCAGATCCAGGGGAACGGTGAACACTGAAGCTTTCTTT.

The chain carries TRBV6-5 and TRBJ2-2; D unresolved. Germline V CDR1 and CDR2: MNHEY, SVGAGI. The V end was cut by 2 bases, the J end by 0 bases, with 7 bases between. The CDR3 is made up of 15 amino acids. This CDR3 reads CASSYQPSNTGELFF. DNA of the CDR3: TGTGCCAGCAGTTACCAACCATCGAACACCGGGGAGCTGTTTTTT.

The chain has TRBV4-3 and TRBJ1-2; perhaps TRBD1 as D (6 bases). V lost 3 bases and J 2 bases, leaving 13 bases between the germline ends. Germline V gives CDR1 LGHNA, CDR2 YSLEER. The CDR3 extends over 15 amino acids. Written as DNA, the CDR3 is TGCGCCAGCAGCCACTTCGGGACAAGGAACTATGGCTACACCTTC. Translating it yields CASSHFGTRNYGYTF.

The V gene is TRBV5-4, the J gene TRBJ2-7, with a weak D call TRBD1 (6 bases). Trimming removed 4 bases from V and 2 bases from J, with 16 bases in between. The CDR3 runs to 15 residues. CDR1 SGHNT and CDR2 YYREEE come from the germline V gene (reference sequence). CDR3 DNA: TGTGCCAGCAGCGTAAACAGGGATCTAGCCTACGAGCAGTACTTC. This translates into CASSVNRDLAYEQYF.

The chain couples TRBV20-1 to TRBJ2-2; D unresolved. Trimming removed 3 bases from V and 6 bases from J, with 11 bases in between. The length of the CDR3 is 13 residues. In germline, CDR1 is DFQATT, CDR2 SNEGSKA (reference sequence). In DNA form, the CDR3 reads TGCAGTGCTAGTTTATATGGTGCCGGGGAGCTGTTTTTT. Amino acid sequence: CSASLYGAGELFF.

The rearrangement joins TRBV10-1 to TRBJ2-5; a possible D gene is TRBD1 (5 bases). V lost 1 base to trimming and J lost 0 bases, with 9 bases between them. CDR1 is WNHNN and CDR2 is SYGVQD in the germline V gene (reference sequence). The CDR3 runs 15 residues. The CDR3 nucleotides are TGCGCCAGCAGTGAGTACCAGACAGACCAAGAGACCCAGTACTTC. This sequence encodes CASSEYQTDQETQYF.

The rearrangement links TRBV7-2 to TRBJ1-2; D is perhaps TRBD1 (6 bases). In germline, CDR1 is SGHTA, CDR2 FQGNSA. The CDR3 runs 17 residues. V lost 2 bases to trimming and J lost 4 bases, with 20 bases between them. In DNA form, the CDR3 reads TGTGCCAGCAGCTTATCCGCCCCGGACAGACCAGTCTATGGCTACACCTTC. This sequence encodes CASSLSAPDRPVYGYTF.

This rearrangement joins TRBV4-3 to TRBJ2-2; the D is unclear. The germline CDR1 and CDR2 sequences are LGHNA and YSLEER. Deletions cut 2 bases from V and 6 bases from J, with 4 bases between. The CDR3 is 12 residues long. The CDR3 here is CASSQRPGELFF. The CDR3 nucleotides are TGCGCCAGCAGCCAAAGGCCCGGGGAGCTGTTTTTT.

The V call is TRBV5-5, the J call TRBJ2-2; D is perhaps TRBD1 or TRBD2 (5 bases each). The CDR3 is 16 amino acids. Trimming stripped 0 bases from V and 5 bases from J, with 14 bases between. Germline V gives CDR1 SGHKS, CDR2 YYEKEE (reference sequence). The CDR3 loop is CASSLAGSNPTGELFF. The CDR3 DNA follows: TGTGCCAGCAGCTTGGCAGGGAGCAATCCAACCGGGGAGCTGTTTTTT.

The CDR3 DNA sequence: TGTGCCAGCACCCCGCTGGGTAGAGCGAACACCGGGGAGCTGTTTTTT. Translation: CASTPLGRANTGELFF. This chain joins TRBV28 and TRBJ2-2, with D hard to call. The CDR3 sequence is 16 residues long. Germline V gene data show CDR1 as MDHEN and CDR2 as SYDVKM. V shed 7 bases and J shed 0 bases, with 15 bases lying between them.

The chain combines TRBV5-8 with TRBJ1-4; D may be TRBD1 (5 bases). The CDR3 runs to 17 residues. V lost 3 bases, J lost 5 bases, and 20 bases lay in between. The germline V gene has CDR1 SGHTS and CDR2 YDEGEE. CDR3 coding DNA: TGTGCCAGCAGCTCCTTATATGGACACGGAAAGAATGAAAAACTGTTTTTT. As protein: CASSSLYGHGKNEKLFF.

The chain combines TRBV6-5 with TRBJ2-5; 9 bases are shared with TRBD2. V was pared by 8 bases and J by 4 bases, with 11 bases of the junction left unmatched. Per germline, CDR1 MNHEY and CDR2 SVGAGI. The CDR3 runs to 15 residues. The CDR3 spells CASGLGAGGGETQYF. CDR3 nucleotides: TGTGCCAGCGGTTTGGGAGCGGGGGGTGGAGAGACCCAGTACTTC.

The rearrangement links TRBV4-2 to TRBJ2-1; D may correspond to TRBD1 or TRBD2 (6 bases each). The germline CDR1 and CDR2 sequences are LGHNA and YNFKEQ. V lost 4 bases and J 0 bases, leaving 13 bases between the germline ends. The CDR3 has 16 amino acids. For the CDR3, the DNA is TGTGCCAGCAGCCCAAGGGGGGAGAGCTCCTACAATGAGCAGTTCTTC. This gives the protein CASSPRGESSYNEQFF.

The gene calls are TRBV7-3 and TRBJ2-1, with D perhaps matching TRBD2 (6 bases). Trimming left V 2 bases short and J 0 bases short, with 8 bases between. Germline V gene sequence: CDR1 SGHTA, CDR2 FQGTGA. There are 15 residues in the CDR3. CDR3 in DNA: TGTGCCAGCAGCTTAGCCGGGAGCTCCTACAATGAGCAGTTCTTC. Translation: CASSLAGSSYNEQFF.

The chain is built from TRBV19 and TRBJ1-1, with TRBD1 identical over 9 bases. This CDR3 comprises 14 residues. V lost 4 bases, J lost 2 bases, and 2 bases stayed unmatched. CDR1 is LNHDA and CDR2 is SQIVND in the germline V gene (reference sequence). The CDR3 nucleotides are TGTGCCAGTAGTACGGGACAGGGTAACACTGAAGCTTTCTTT. This sequence encodes CASSTGQGNTEAFF. Full variable domain (outside the CDR3, taken from reference TRBV19 and TRBJ1-1): DGGITQSPKYLFRKEGQNVTLSCEQNLNHDAMYWYRQDPGQGLRLIYYSQIVNDFQKGDIAEGYSVSREKKESFPLTVTSAQKNPTAFYLCASSTGQGNTEAFFGQGTRLTVV.